This is a list of T cell receptor beta chains from one sample in a study of shared clonotypes between healthy human individuals. Produced via immunoSEQ multiplex PCR; TCRdb's table is partial and in-frame only. Here the sample spans millions of clones, over 85% being singletons. Sequences were obtained from naive CD8+ T cells sorted from blood. Receptor source: a young man in good health. Each CDR3 is given with its conserved first and last residue. A D gene is named only where the DNA matches it firmly. Not all rows give a size; the values are once, few, many and, for expanded clones, a class.

d_gene | j_gene | abundance | v_gene | CDR3nt | CDR3aa
TRBD2 | TRBJ2-2 | once | TRBV13 | TGTGCCAGCAGCTTAGGACTAGCGGGGCCCAAAGGGACCGGGGAGCTGTTTTTT | CASSLGLAGPKGTGELFF
. | TRBJ1-1 | once | TRBV6-5 | TGTGCCAGCTCAAACGGGGGACACACTGAAGCTTTCTTT | CASSNGGHTEAFF
. | TRBJ2-7 | . | TRBV4-3 | TGCGCCAGCAGCCAAGAATTAGGAGGGGCCTACGAGCAGTACTTC | CASSQELGGAYEQYF
. | TRBJ2-5 | . | TRBV28 | TGTGCCAGCAGTTCTCGGGTGAACCTCCAAGAGACCCAGTACTTC | CASSSRVNLQETQYF
. | TRBJ2-1 | . | TRBV29-1 | TGCAGCGTAGACCAGGGCAATGAGCAGTTCTTC | CSVDQGNEQFF
. | TRBJ1-1 | . | TRBV10-3 | TGTGCCATCAGTGATTTTTATACTAAGAACACTGAAGCTTTCTTT | CAISDFYTKNTEAFF
TRBD2 | TRBJ2-1 | . | TRBV9 | TGTGCCAGCAGCGTAGGCGGGAGGGGCTCCTACAATGAGCAGTTCTTC | CASSVGGRGSYNEQFF
. | TRBJ1-5 | . | TRBV2 | TGTGCCAGCAGTGACGGGGAGGGGGTTGATCAGCCCCAGCATTTT | CASSDGEGVDQPQHF
. | TRBJ1-4 | . | TRBV12-5 | TGTGCTAGTGGCCCTGGGTCTTACTCTGAAAAACTGTTTTTT | CASGPGSYSEKLFF
TRBD2 | TRBJ2-1 | once | TRBV9 | TGTGCCAGCAGCGGGACTAGCGGGAGTTACAATGAGCAGTTCTTC | CASSGTSGSYNEQFF